Presented here are 32 T cell receptor beta chains from one specimen sequenced in a study of T cell responses to AZD1222 COVID-19 vaccine. Sequencing used immunoSEQ multiplex PCR; TCRdb keeps in-frame clones, though not all of them. The sample has fewer than 150,000 clones; roughly 91% are singletons. Sequences were derived from peripheral blood, sampled 28 days after the second AZD1222 dose. The receptors here all came from an adult who received the AZD1222 COVID-19 vaccine.

The chain recombines TRBV6-5 with TRBJ1-1; D gene unclear. CDR3 size: 14 residues. The V end was cut by 0 bases, the J end by 3 bases, with 8 bases between. CDR1 MNHEY and CDR2 SVGAGI come from the germline V gene. The CDR3 sequence: CASSYSEGHTEAFF. As DNA, the CDR3 is TGTGCCAGCAGTTACTCAGAGGGCCACACTGAAGCTTTCTTT.

The V and J genes are TRBV18 and TRBJ2-5; TRBD1 might be the D (5 bases). The germline gives CDR1 KGHSH, CDR2 LQKENI. V shed 2 bases and J shed 5 bases, with 9 bases lying between them. The CDR3 is 13 residues long. The CDR3 DNA follows: TGTGCCAGCTCACCAACAGGCTTGGAGACCCAGTACTTC. Residues: CASSPTGLETQYF. Combining the CDR3 with reference TRBV18 and TRBJ2-5 gives the whole variable domain NAGVMQNPRHLVRRRGQEARLRCSPMKGHSHVYWYRQLPEEGLKFMVYLQKENIIDESGMPKERFSAEFPKEGPSILRIQQVVRGDSAAYFCASSPTGLETQYFGPGTRLLVL.

The V gene is TRBV11-3, the J gene TRBJ2-5; the D gene is possibly TRBD2 (5 bases). The CDR3 is made up of 13 amino acids. V lost 7 bases and J lost 1, with 10 bases in between. Germline V gene data show CDR1 as SGHNT and CDR2 as YENEEA. DNA of the CDR3: TGTGCCAGCAACGGGATTACCCAAGAGACCCAGTACTTC. This encodes CASNGITQETQYF. The full variable domain, its missing parts supplied by reference TRBV11-3 and TRBJ2-5, is EAGVVQSPRYKIIEKKQPVAFWCNPISGHNTLYWYLQNLGQGPELLIRYENEEAVDDSQLPKDRFSAERLKGVDSTLKIQPAELGDSAVYLCASNGITQETQYFGPGTRLLVL.

A single count supports this clone. V and J are TRBV24-1 and TRBJ1-2, with D possibly matching TRBD1 (5 bases). CDR3 size: 13 residues. Germline lookup yields CDR1 KGHDR and CDR2 SFDVKD. V gave up 2 bases and J gave up 8 bases, with 11 bases separating them. CDR3 residues: CATSDSQGGGYTF. The CDR3 nucleotides read TGTGCCACCAGTGATTCGCAGGGAGGAGGCTACACCTTC.

The rearrangement links TRBV3-1 (or the pseudogene TRBV3-2) to TRBJ2-2; D is unresolved. Germline V gives CDR1 LGHDT, CDR2 YNNKEL (reference sequence). Trimming cost V 1 base and J 6 bases, with 6 bases left between them. This CDR3 is built from 13 residues. CDR3 region: CASSQVGAGELFF. CDR3 sequence (DNA): TGTGCCAGCAGCCAAGTTGGGGCCGGGGAGCTGTTTTTT.

This chain connects TRBV18 to TRBJ1-2; 7 bases align to TRBD1. V was clipped by 3 bases and J by 8 bases; unmatched bases: 21. The CDR3 loop spans 18 amino acids. Germline CDR1 reads KGHSH; CDR2 reads LQKENI. Here the CDR3 DNA reads TGTGCCAGCTCACCGGAACCGGGGACTTCGACAGGGAAAGAAGGCTACACCTTC. Translated, it gives CASSPEPGTSTGKEGYTF.

This clone was detected a few times. The gene calls are TRBV29-1 and TRBJ2-7; tentative D call: TRBD2 (6 bases). Per the germline V gene, CDR1 is SQVTM and CDR2 is ANQGSEA. This CDR3 contains 13 residues. The ends were cut back, 6 bases at V and 1 base at J, with 13 bases in the middle. The CDR3 spells CSVSAGSSYEQYF. The CDR3 nucleotides are TGCAGCGTATCCGCCGGGAGTTCCTACGAGCAGTACTTC.

The CDR3 coding sequence is TGTGCCAGCAGCGCTGACAGGACAAACACCGGGGAGCTGTTTTTT. Translated: CASSADRTNTGELFF. The chain recombines TRBV11-2 with TRBJ2-2; perhaps TRBD1 as D (6 bases). Germline V gene sequence: CDR1 SGHAT, CDR2 FQNNGV. The CDR3 extends over 15 amino acids. V was trimmed by 5 bases and J by 2 bases, leaving 12 bases between them.

V usage is TRBV5-1 and J usage is TRBJ1-2, with D possibly being TRBD1 (5 bases). This CDR3 has 13 amino acids. With 5 bases removed from V and 7 bases from J, the gap between germline ends came to 15 bases. Germline V gene data show CDR1 as SGHRS and CDR2 as YFSETQ. The CDR3: CASSRFGAAGYTF. The CDR3 nucleotides read TGCGCCAGCAGTAGGTTCGGGGCCGCTGGCTACACCTTC.

The chain joins TRBV19 to TRBJ1-1; D remains unclear. Germline V gene sequence: CDR1 LNHDA, CDR2 SQIVND (reference sequence). The CDR3 extends over 12 amino acids. Deletions cut 1 base from V and 11 bases from J, with 11 bases between. The CDR3 protein is CASSIAGASAFF. CDR3 DNA: TGTGCCAGTAGTATAGCTGGAGCCTCGGCTTTCTTT.

V and J are TRBV5-6 and TRBJ2-3; a weak D match, TRBD1 (6 bases). The germline V gene has CDR1 SGHDT and CDR2 YYEEEE. The CDR3 has 15 amino acids. Trimming stripped 4 bases from V and 0 bases from J, with 12 bases between. DNA for the CDR3: TGTGCCAGCAGCCTTAAACAGGGAAGCACAGATACGCAGTATTTT. Its protein product is CASSLKQGSTDTQYF. The whole variable domain, remainder taken from reference TRBV5-6 and TRBJ2-3, is DAGVTQSPTHLIKTRGQQVTLRCSPKSGHDTVSWYQQALGQGPQFIFQYYEEEERQRGNFPDRFSGHQFPNYSSELNVNALLLGDSALYLCASSLKQGSTDTQYFGPGTRLTVL.

This chain uses TRBV9 with TRBJ2-2; TRBD2 agrees at 10 bases. The CDR3 has 16 amino acids. Losses at the gene ends were 3 bases for V and 5 bases for J; bases not matched to a gene: 7. Germline values: CDR1 SGDLS, CDR2 YYNGEE. CDR3 in amino acids: CASSGRSGGSTGELFF. CDR3 bases: TGTGCCAGCAGCGGACGTAGCGGGGGGTCAACCGGGGAGCTGTTTTTT.

The chain's CDR3 is CASTQQGFLDEKLFF. DNA of the CDR3: TGCGCCAGTACACAACAGGGTTTTTTGGATGAAAAACTGTTTTTT. V gene TRBV10-1 combines with J gene TRBJ1-4; D may be TRBD1 (6 bases). V was cut by 9 bases and J by 6 bases, with 20 bases left in between. CDR1 is WNHNN and CDR2 is SYGVQD in the germline V gene (reference sequence). CDR3 length: 15 amino acids.

CDR3 protein: CASSSNPTSGALQFF. Here the CDR3 DNA reads TGTGCCAGCTCATCAAACCCGACTAGCGGGGCTCTGCAGTTCTTC. This sequence joins TRBV18 and TRBJ2-1; 11 bases map to TRBD2. V lost 5 bases and J lost 12; bases outside the gene matches: 12. CDR3 length equals 15 residues. Per the germline V gene, CDR1 is KGHSH and CDR2 is LQKENI.

The chain carries TRBV2 and TRBJ1-5; no clear D. Germline V gene lookup returns CDR1 SNHLY and CDR2 FYNNEI. The CDR3 length is 16 residues. V lost 4 bases, J lost 7 bases, and 20 bases lay in between. The CDR3 is CASSGQGWRTRQPQHF. The DNA for the CDR3 is TGTGCCAGCAGTGGCCAAGGATGGAGGACGAGGCAGCCCCAGCATTTT.

Points on this clone: At one of its ends the junction is not consistent with the germline gene, which may arise from a read error. The chain has TRBV12-3 or TRBV12-4 and TRBJ1-2; possibly TRBD1 for D (6 bases). The CDR3 length is 13 residues. CDR3 in DNA: TGTGCCAGCAGTTTAAATTTGCAGGGGATGCCTTACTTC. Translation gives CASSLNLQGMPYF.

J is TRBJ1-2 and V is TRBV7-2; D unresolved. The V and J ends lost 7 bases and 6 bases respectively, with 15 bases between them. Germline loops: CDR1 SGHTA, CDR2 FQGNSA. This CDR3 is 13 amino acids long. CDR3 DNA: TGTGCCAGCACCCTTTCGGGTTCTGATGGCTACACCTTC. Translation: CASTLSGSDGYTF.

The rearrangement links TRBV7-2 to TRBJ2-1, with D possibly matching TRBD1 (5 bases). Germline assignment: CDR1 SGHTA and CDR2 FQGNSA. This CDR3 is 13 amino acids long. The germline V and J ends were trimmed by 5 bases and 4 bases, with 9 bases remaining between them. The CDR3 sequence: CASSRYRYNEQFF. The CDR3, as DNA: TGTGCCAGCAGCCGCTACAGGTACAATGAGCAGTTCTTC. Full variable domain (remainder filled in from reference TRBV7-2 and TRBJ2-1): GAGVSQSPSNKVTEKGKDVELRCDPISGHTALYWYRQSLGQGLEFLIYFQGNSAPDKSGLPSDRFSAERTGGSVSTLTIQRTQQEDSAVYLCASSRYRYNEQFFGPGTRLTVL.

The chain combines TRBV18 with TRBJ1-1; 9 bases agree with TRBD1. V was pared by 5 bases and J by 5 bases, with 6 bases of the junction left unmatched. CDR3 size: 14 residues. The V gene's germline CDR1 is KGHSH and CDR2 LQKENI. The CDR3 loop is CASSAGTGRTEAFF. Here the CDR3 DNA reads TGTGCCAGCTCAGCGGGGACAGGGAGGACTGAAGCTTTCTTT. Looking up the rest from reference TRBV18 and TRBJ1-1 gives the full variable domain: NAGVMQNPRHLVRRRGQEARLRCSPMKGHSHVYWYRQLPEEGLKFMVYLQKENIIDESGMPKERFSAEFPKEGPSILRIQQVVRGDSAAYFCASSAGTGRTEAFFGQGTRLTVV.

The rearrangement links TRBV30 to TRBJ1-6; D call uncertain. Germline V CDR1 and CDR2: GTSNPN, SVGIG (reference sequence). CDR3 size: 16 residues. V gave up 0 bases and J gave up 3 bases, with 12 bases separating them. DNA for the CDR3: TGTGCCTGGAGTGTACTAGGTGGGATCTATAATTCACCCCTCCACTTT. Protein product: CAWSVLGGIYNSPLHF.

The rearrangement joins TRBV5-1 to TRBJ2-6; D not certain. V lost 1 base and J 7 bases, leaving 6 bases between the germline ends. Germline lookup yields CDR1 SGHRS and CDR2 YFSETQ. The CDR3 sequence is 13 residues long. The CDR3 nucleotides are TGCGCCAGCAGCTTGCCGGACGCCAACGTCCTGACTTTC. This translates into CASSLPDANVLTF.

The chain couples TRBV5-4 to TRBJ2-5; D is possibly TRBD1 or TRBD2 (5 bases each). The CDR3 is made up of 15 amino acids. The germline V and J ends were trimmed by 0 bases and 7 bases, with 16 bases remaining between them. CDR1 and CDR2 from the germline V gene are SGHNT and YYREEE (reference sequence). In DNA form, the CDR3 reads TGTGCCAGCAGCTTGGCGGTTGGGGCTGGGAGGACCCAGTACTTC. It codes for CASSLAVGAGRTQYF. Using reference TRBV5-4 and TRBJ2-5 for the parts outside the CDR3, the full variable domain is ETGVTQSPTHLIKTRGQQVTLRCSSQSGHNTVSWYQQALGQGPQFIFQYYREEENGRGNFPPRFSGLQFPNYSSELNVNALELDDSALYLCASSLAVGAGRTQYFGPGTRLLVL.

The rearrangement joins TRBV2 to TRBJ1-1; D unresolved. CDR1 and CDR2 (germline): SNHLY, FYNNEI. The V gene lost 6 bases and the J gene lost 4 bases, with 21 bases spanning the gap. The CDR3 loop spans 16 amino acids. The CDR3 DNA follows: TGTGCCAGCAGGCACTACAGCGAACAGTTTTCCACTGAAGCTTTCTTT. It translates to CASRHYSEQFSTEAFF.

The chain employs TRBV5-4 and TRBJ2-7; D remains unclear. The CDR3 length is 14 residues. Trimming pared 4 bases from V and 2 bases from J, leaving 13 bases between. Germline V gives CDR1 SGHNT, CDR2 YYREEE (reference sequence). The CDR3 loop is CASSPLDHPYEQYF. DNA of the CDR3: TGTGCCAGCAGCCCCTTGGACCACCCCTACGAGCAGTACTTC.

This sequence joins TRBV5-1 and TRBJ2-3; 13 nucleotides match TRBD2. Per germline, CDR1 SGHRS and CDR2 YFSETQ. The CDR3 spans 17 residues. The V segment lost 1 base and the J segment 1 base; nucleotides outside the gene matches: 3. CDR3 sequence (DNA): TGCGCCAGCAGCTTGCCTGGACTAGCGGGGGGCACAGATACGCAGTATTTT. Protein product: CASSLPGLAGGTDTQYF.

This chain connects TRBV18 to TRBJ1-2, with a weak D call TRBD1 (5 bases). Trimming stripped 4 bases from V and 7 bases from J, with 22 bases between. The germline V gene has CDR1 KGHSH and CDR2 LQKENI. This CDR3 has 16 amino acids. The CDR3 DNA reads TGTGCCAGCTCACAAGGATTACCGGGACGGGCTATTGGCTACACCTTC. Translation gives CASSQGLPGRAIGYTF.

V and J are TRBV6-5 and TRBJ2-7; D is ambiguous. The germline V gene has CDR1 MNHEY and CDR2 SVGAGI. Trimming shortened V by 8 bases and J by 4 bases, and 18 bases separated the two germline ends. This CDR3 has 14 amino acids. The CDR3 is CASFPSINSYEQYF. The CDR3 DNA sequence: TGTGCCAGCTTCCCTTCAATCAATAGTTACGAGCAGTACTTC.

This clone occurred once. The V gene is TRBV2, the J gene TRBJ1-3; 7 nucleotides match TRBD1. This CDR3 comprises 14 residues. The V gene end was trimmed by 4 bases and the J gene end by 3 bases; junction bases not matched to a gene: 3. Germline V gene data show CDR1 as SNHLY and CDR2 as FYNNEI. CDR3 amino acids: CASSGQGYGNTIYF. The DNA for the CDR3 is TGTGCCAGCAGTGGACAGGGCTATGGAAACACCATATATTTT. Full variable domain (remainder filled in from reference TRBV2 and TRBJ1-3): EPEVTQTPSHQVTQMGQEVILRCVPISNHLYFYWYRQILGQKVEFLVSFYNNEISEKSEIFDDQFSVERPDGSNFTLKIRSTKLEDSAMYFCASSGQGYGNTIYFGEGSWLTVV.

This clone appeared a single time. The V and J genes are TRBV5-8 and TRBJ1-4; D possibly corresponds to TRBD1 (6 bases). CDR1 SGHTS and CDR2 YDEGEE come from the germline V gene. Between the trimmed V and J ends, which lost 4 bases and 8 bases, there was a span of 18 bases. The CDR3 spans 15 residues. This chain's CDR3 is CASSQLQGRGEKLFF. CDR3 nucleotide sequence: TGTGCCAGCAGCCAATTACAGGGACGCGGAGAAAAACTGTTTTTT.

In its sample, this clone was seen once. The chain uses TRBV3-1 (or the pseudogene TRBV3-2) and TRBJ2-7; 10 bases are a match to TRBD1. With V trimmed by 3 bases and J by 2 bases, 4 bases remained unmatched. The CDR3 contains 15 residues. Germline V gene data show CDR1 as LGHDT and CDR2 as YNNKEL (reference sequence). CDR3 bases: TGTGCCAGCAGCCAGAGCGGGACAGGGGCCTACGAGCAGTACTTC. It specifies CASSQSGTGAYEQYF.

In regard to this clone: This CDR3 is also generated by other DNA sequences in the sample. The rearrangement uses TRBV12-3 or TRBV12-4 and TRBJ1-1; D may be TRBD1 (5 bases). V lost 2 bases to trimming and J lost 1 base, with 5 bases between them. The CDR3 is made up of 13 amino acids. The CDR3 DNA reads TGTGCCAGCAGTTTAACAGGGAACACTGAAGCTTTCTTT. This encodes CASSLTGNTEAFF.

This clone has only one observation. The chain carries TRBV19 and TRBJ1-5, with D unclear. The CDR3 sequence is 15 residues long. V lost 1 base and J 4 bases, leaving 11 bases between the germline ends. Germline V gene data show CDR1 as LNHDA and CDR2 as SQIVND (reference sequence). The CDR3 reads CASSIGEPPNQPQHF. CDR3 DNA: TGTGCCAGTAGTATAGGGGAGCCACCGAATCAGCCCCAGCATTTT.